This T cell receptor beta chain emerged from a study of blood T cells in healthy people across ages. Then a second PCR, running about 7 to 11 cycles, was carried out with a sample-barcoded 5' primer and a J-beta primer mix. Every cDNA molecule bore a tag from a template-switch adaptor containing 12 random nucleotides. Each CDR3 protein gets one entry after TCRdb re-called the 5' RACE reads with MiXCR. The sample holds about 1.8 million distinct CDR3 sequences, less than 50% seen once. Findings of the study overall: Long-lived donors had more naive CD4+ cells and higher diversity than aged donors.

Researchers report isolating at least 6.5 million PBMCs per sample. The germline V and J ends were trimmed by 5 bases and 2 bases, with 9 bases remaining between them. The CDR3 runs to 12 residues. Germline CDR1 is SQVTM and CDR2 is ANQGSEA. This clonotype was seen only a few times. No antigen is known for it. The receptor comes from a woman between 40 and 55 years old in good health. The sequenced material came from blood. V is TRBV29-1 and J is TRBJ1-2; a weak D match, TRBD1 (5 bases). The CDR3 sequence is CSVMDTNYGYTF. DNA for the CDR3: TGCAGCGTTATGGACACAAACTATGGCTACACCTTC.